The 10 T cell receptor beta chains below come from one sample, sequenced in a study of blood T cells in healthy people across ages. The authors ran a second PCR of 7 to 11 cycles using a sample-barcoded 5' primer and a J-beta primer mix. TCRdb reanalysed the 5' RACE reads using MiXCR and keeps one entry per CDR3 protein. The table records over 1,200,000 distinct CDR3 sequences, roughly 60% of them present only once. Sequencing was carried out using blood. The receptors here all came from a man younger than 30 in good health.

This clonotype has a handful of counts. V is TRBV27 and J is TRBJ2-4; TRBD2 might be the D (7 bases). The J call is in doubt because the DNA end fits TRBJ2-7 better. The CDR3 spans 13 residues. CDR1 MNHEY and CDR2 SMNVEV come from the germline V gene (reference sequence). The CDR3 loop is CASSLGRDNEQYF. The CDR3 DNA reads TGTGCCAGCAGTTTGGGGAGGGACAACGAGCAGTACTTC.

The chain recombines TRBV11-2 with TRBJ1-1; D remains unclear. V was shortened by 3 bases and J by 6 bases, with 11 bases between the two germline ends. The CDR3 covers 13 residues. The germline V gene encodes CDR1 SGHAT and CDR2 FQNNGV. CDR3 in DNA: TGTGCCAGCAGCTTCTCGGGCCCCCCTGAAGCTTTCTTT. This translates into CASSFSGPPEAFF.

The V and J genes are TRBV4-1 and TRBJ1-1; 7 nucleotides match TRBD1. The CDR3 is 14 residues long. Germline-derived CDR1 and CDR2 are MGHRA and YSYEKL. With V trimmed by 1 base and J by 6 bases, 5 bases remained unmatched. Here the CDR3 DNA reads TGCGCCAGCAGCCAAGTGGGGACAGATCCTGAAGCTTTCTTT. It encodes CASSQVGTDPEAFF.

The CDR3 here is CASSQGTGGSEQFF. The CDR3 region has the DNA TGCGCCAGCAGCCAAGGGACAGGGGGGTCGGAGCAGTTCTTC. The rearrangement links TRBV4-3 to TRBJ2-1; 10 nucleotides agree with TRBD1. The trim removed 1 base at V and 10 bases at J, leaving 4 bases unmatched. Germline V gene lookup returns CDR1 LGHNA and CDR2 YSLEER. There are 14 residues in the CDR3.

V and J are TRBV10-3 and TRBJ2-5; 9 bases map to TRBD1. Germline V gene sequence: CDR1 ENHRY, CDR2 SYGVKD. CDR3 size: 15 residues. With 0 bases clipped from V and 4 bases from J, the junction kept 3 bases outside the gene matches. The CDR3 sequence: CAISESGQGVETQYF. In DNA, the CDR3 is TGTGCCATCAGTGAGTCGGGACAGGGCGTAGAGACCCAGTACTTC.

This chain links TRBV5-1 with TRBJ2-3; 12 positions match TRBD2. Germline-derived CDR1 and CDR2 are SGHRS and YFSETQ. The CDR3 totals 16 residues. J gave up 4 bases and V 4 bases, and 7 bases lay outside the gene matches. CDR3 sequence: CASSVRLAGASDTQYF. The CDR3 nucleotides read TGCGCCAGCAGCGTCAGACTAGCGGGGGCCTCAGATACGCAGTATTTT.

The J gene is TRBJ2-7, the V gene TRBV20-1; D perhaps matches TRBD1 (6 bases). Germline V CDR1 and CDR2: DFQATT, SNEGSKA (reference sequence). The CDR3 consists of 16 residues. Trimming took off 5 bases at V and 1 base at J, with 21 bases between the two ends. CDR3 nucleotides: TGCAGTGCTGTTGACATAGGGACAACCCAATCCTACGAGCAGTACTTC. Protein product: CSAVDIGTTQSYEQYF.

The rearrangement links TRBV5-1 to TRBJ1-1, with a tentative D call TRBD1 (6 bases). Germline values: CDR1 SGHRS, CDR2 YFSETQ. Trimming removed 6 bases from V and 7 bases from J, with 19 bases in between. The CDR3 length is 14 residues. CDR3 loop: CASTQGGGRGEAFF. CDR3 DNA: TGCGCCAGCACTCAAGGCGGGGGCAGGGGTGAAGCTTTCTTT.

This chain connects TRBV20-1 to TRBJ1-1; TRBD1 agrees at 7 bases. V shed 5 bases and J 2 bases; nucleotides not matched to a gene: 5. The V gene's germline CDR1 is DFQATT and CDR2 SNEGSKA (reference sequence). This CDR3 comprises 13 residues. This chain's CDR3 is CSAPGQPNTEAFF. For the CDR3, the DNA is TGCAGTGCTCCGGGACAGCCTAACACTGAAGCTTTCTTT.

The V and J genes are TRBV20-1 and TRBJ2-1; the match to TRBD2 covers 10 bases. This CDR3 region has 13 residues. The J segment lost 6 bases and the V segment lost 3 bases, leaving 2 bases of the junction unmatched. CDR1 and CDR2 (germline): DFQATT, SNEGSKA (reference sequence). The chain's CDR3 is CSASLAGANEQFF. The CDR3 region has the DNA TGCAGTGCTAGCCTAGCGGGGGCCAATGAGCAGTTCTTC.